The entry below gives a single TCR beta chain sequence along with its context. The specificity of this receptor is unknown. No much larger clonotype is one base removed from it; base qualities were not supplied. Library preparation was by the immunoSEQ multiplex PCR assay. The multiplex PCR relied on a mix of 60 forward primers for TCR Vbeta segments and 13 reverse primers for TCR Jbeta segments. Amplification of the CDR3 region of rearranged TCR beta genes was performed with a multiplex PCR assay on genomic DNA. The amplified TCR beta libraries were sequenced on the Illumina HiSeq System as 87-base-pair reads. Regarding the original processing steps: In a later analysis, about 80 million unique TCR beta chains were counted across the roughly 700 repertoires, and approximately 9.9 million of these chains were shared by at least two donors. A nearest-neighbor algorithm error-corrected the raw reads and collapsed the reads into unique sequences, merging closely related sequences to remove PCR and sequencing errors. Alignment of CDR3 sequences to IMGT reference sequences was used to assign V, D and J gene segments. Each retained sequence needed at least a six-nucleotide match to both a V gene segment and a J gene segment. Rearrangements were classified as productive when the CDR3 lacked stop codons and remained in frame with V and J, and all other rearrangements were classified as non-productive. Following IMGT convention, CDR3 was defined as the stretch from the second conserved V-encoded cysteine up to the conserved J-encoded phenylalanine. In an earlier analysis of around 570 of the donors, sequences lacking an unambiguous match to a single V gene segment were excluded. In an earlier analysis of several hundred of the donors, a V segment was called functional when productive rearrangements were above 56.7%, and segregating when the standard deviation between donors exceeded 5%. A statistical classification framework was built for diagnosing cytomegalovirus status from the catalog of TCR beta chain sequences. V and J gene assignment, in a later analysis, came from comparing TCR nucleotide sequences with IMGT/GENE-DB human TR gene sequences. In a later analysis, CDR3 sequences and most-parsimonious VDJ recombination scenarios were assigned using the TCRdist pipeline. In a later analysis, each TCR beta chain was defined by its CDR3 amino acid sequence together with its V-gene family, and reads without a unique V-gene family were excluded. To address suspected cross-contamination and a sequencing artifact, a later analysis removed some 620 highly shared, low-generation-probability nucleotide sequences. In a later analysis, a clonal expansion index for each public chain was calculated from normalized within-repertoire ranks of inferred template counts. In a later analysis, generation probabilities were computed using a VDJ recombination model fitted to out-of-frame rearrangements, and the results were checked against IGoR. A later analysis scored TCR-TCR, TCR-HLA and TCR-CMV co-occurrence with hypergeometric tests, applying a repertoire-size bias correction to TCR pairs. False discovery rates were estimated in a later analysis by permuting HLA or CMV assignments 20 times. In a later analysis, co-occurring TCRs were grouped using DBSCAN, with TCRdist sequence similarity added in when clustering inside HLA-allele-positive subsets. Co-occurrence clustering excluded repertoires with fewer than 30,000 or more than 120,000 public chains, plus five with anomalous nucleotide sharing. In TCRdb, the immuneACCESS table is reduced to in-frame sequences with V and J assigned. These tables do not hold every clone; where another copy was compared, an unresolved V gene accounts for under half, and the others remain unexplained. Clone size and the V and J calls come from that table; the DNA yielded D and trimming. The table for this sample lists about 150,000 clones; about three quarters of them were counted only once. The biggest ten clones account for 1.5% to 2% of the sample.

The cohort consisted of 650 to 850 healthy bone marrow donors. At the time of sampling, all cohort members were nominally healthy, though unrecorded immune exposures were likely present. The donor was CMV seronegative and was included in the group of 352 seronegative cohort members. Every donor gave a peripheral blood sample, and the peripheral blood mononuclear cells from that sample were used for TCR beta sequencing. The Qiagen DNeasy Blood Extraction Kit was used to extract genomic DNA from the blood cell samples. These data originate in a study of cytomegalovirus exposure and HLA in healthy donors (dated by TCRdb to about 2017). Turning to the overall study: In an earlier analysis of roughly 500 of the donors, less than 350 Gb of sequence data and 117 million unique TCR beta sequences from roughly 190 million T cells were reported. HLA typing covered class I and class II loci at four-digit resolution. Donor age, sex, ethnicity and CMV serostatus were compiled alongside the repertoire data. In a later genetic analysis, genome-wide SNP genotypes for about three fifths of the roughly 670 donors were used, and that subset was treated as a discovery cohort. In addition to the first cohort of hundreds of subjects, a separate validation cohort of 120 different subjects was used. The study profiled the T cell repertoires of hundreds of subjects by immunosequencing and related them to cytomegalovirus serostatus. An early release covering roughly 640 HLA-typed donors comprised roughly 300 gigabases of sequencing data and roughly 85 million unique TCR sequences. Across some 400 genotyped donors of the cohort, an average of roughly 200,000 unique TCR beta nucleotide sequences per donor were sequenced, and 15% to 20% of those sequences were non-productive. The study aimed to test whether signatures of past pathogen exposure could be identified by cataloging public T cell receptors. Five DR-DQ haplotypes were treated as single units for association and clustering because of strong linkage in the cohort. The number of donors typed differed by locus, with roughly 620-630 for A, B, C, DRB1 and DQB1, around 560 for DQA1, approximately 570 for DPA1, and some 440 for DPB1. The later analysis used no new phenotypic data to find candidate immune exposures, relying instead on TCR beta sequences and their occurrence across donors. To predict cytomegalovirus infection status, the study brought together high-throughput TCR immunosequencing, statistical association of individual TCRs with disease status, and machine learning. All discovery cohort repertoires had been generated on a single sequencing platform. The genetic ancestry cluster associated with self-reported Caucasian donors included roughly 84% of the roughly 400 genotyped donors. In an earlier analysis of 587 of the donors, high-throughput TCR beta sequencing was used to judge whether each TCR beta V gene segment behaved as functional or pseudogenic. To study patterns of TCR occurrence, a later analysis re-analyzed previously published TCR beta repertoires from 650 to 750 donors and added high-resolution HLA genotyping. What the work shows at the level of the full study, not this receptor alone: The presence/absence analyses assumed that sequencing depth was roughly uniform across donors, and that assumption may not be true. When HLA alleles, especially DR and DQ, strongly co-occurred, attributing TCR associations to individual alleles was difficult. While some public TCRs were present in many individuals, most TCR sequences turned up only very rarely across donors. In this cohort, only TCR beta chains were sequenced, and detectable features were limited by the absence of alpha or paired-chain data. The only immune exposure information available for the cohort was CMV serostatus. Correlated functional status among segregating V segments might reflect linkage disequilibrium, but an unknown experimental factor could not be ruled out. It was suggested by the authors that the approach could potentially be generalized to other disease states and immunological phenotypes. Because HLA typing was missing for some donors at each locus, association tests included only the typed subset. A further reported finding was that TCR beta sequences accurately predicted the HLA-A and HLA-B alleles for most subjects in the first cohort. Because the 87-base-pair reads could not distinguish some IMGT-functional V segments, including TRBV6-2 and TRBV6-3, those segments were excluded. In the study, some 160 TCR beta chains were listed as associated with cytomegalovirus. A later analysis found that HLA-associated TCR beta chains were more clonally expanded and had lower generation probabilities than equally common non-associated chains. V-gene and J-gene trimming of TCR beta chains was associated with a missense DCLRE1C variant in a later genetic analysis, and the association was replicated in an independent cohort. Broadly in line with IMGT annotations, most TCR beta V segments showed up in productive rearrangements about 87% or about 30% of the time in an earlier analysis of several hundred of the donors. In a later analysis, around 17,000 TCR beta sequences were associated with specific HLA alleles at a false discovery rate of 0.05. A group of highly shared sequence variants was considered likely to be a technical artifact of the sequencing pipeline. In vitro tests confirmed that a few of the cytomegalovirus-associated TCR beta chains recognize cytomegalovirus antigens. According to a later analysis, parvovirus B19, influenza, CMV and Epstein-Barr virus appeared linked to several top co-occurrence clusters. A later analysis found that TCR association rates varied across HLA loci, with DRB1 alleles showing the most associated TCRs and HLA-C alleles the fewest. A later genetic analysis reported fewer N-insertions in productive TCRs among donors in an Asian-associated ancestry cluster than the approximately 670-donor mean. According to a later analysis, most CMV-associated TCR beta chains appeared to be HLA-restricted, and the HLA associations seemed to be driven largely by CMV exposure. In both the original and validation cohorts, the classifier was reported to diagnose cytomegalovirus status with high specificity and sensitivity. The earlier analysis of approximately 540 of the donors excluded 15 to 20 rarely observed V segments, including chromosome 9 orphons, because counts were too low.

Via the germline V gene, CDR1 is SQVTM and CDR2 ANQGSEA. Relative to germline, V is missing 2 bases and J is missing 5 bases, with 11 bases of the junction outside any gene match. The CDR3 numbers 16 residues from cysteine through phenylalanine. The kept DNA is CDR3 alone, 48 bases in frame from the first base. In this chain, TRBV29-1 is recombined with TRBJ2-1, with 8 middle bases fitting TRBD1. This clonotype was sampled from a man in his forties in good health and CMV-seronegative. Sequencing used PBMCs. The base sequence is TGCAGCGTTGAAAGCTACGCCAGGGGGCGAAACAATGAGCAGTTCTTC. Its protein is CSVESYARGRNNEQFF.